This TCR beta chain was obtained from a study of T cells in Graves' hyperthyroidism and ophthalmopathy. The source of the PBMCs was over 8.5 ml of fresh peripheral blood. This clonotype was seen repeatedly, ten times or more. The V gene lost 7 bases and the J gene lost 5 bases, with 16 bases spanning the gap. Germline lookup yields CDR1 MNHNS and CDR2 SASEGT. The CDR3 sequence is 14 residues long. RNA transcripts provided the source from which TCR beta CDR3 regions were amplified. The HTBI primer set served for first-round RT-PCR of the TCR CDR3. Using its own MiXCR run on the multiplex PCR reads, TCRdb lists one record per CDR3 protein. This table holds around 110,000 distinct CDR3 sequences, about a sixth found once.

The rearrangement links TRBV6-1 to TRBJ2-3; D gene ambiguous. The sample was blood. The clonotype originates from a woman in her 50s with Graves' hyperthyroidism. CDR3 coding DNA: TGTGCCAGCACTGCTCGTTGGAAGGTAGATACGCAGTATTTT. Protein: CASTARWKVDTQYF.